This TCR beta chain was captured in a study of early T cells in non-severe SARS-CoV-2 infection. The length of the CDR3 is 16 residues. V lost 10 bases and J 1 base, leaving 22 bases between the germline ends. Looked up from germline, CDR1 is LNHDA and CDR2 is SQIVND (reference sequence). This clonotype came up many times. TCRdb re-called the 5' RACE reads through MiXCR, storing one row per CDR3 protein. Among about 120,000 distinct CDR3 sequences listed, roughly 13% were seen once. The origin of this receptor is an adult who was a healthcare worker with PCR-confirmed SARS-CoV-2 infection or an uninfected control (not recorded which). This material consisted of whole blood, taken at baseline. The chain employs TRBV19 and TRBJ1-2; the D gene is possibly TRBD1 (6 bases). CDR3 residues: CATTGWDKELNYGYTF. The CDR3 DNA reads TGTGCCACCACGGGGTGGGACAAGGAGCTTAACTATGGCTACACCTTC.